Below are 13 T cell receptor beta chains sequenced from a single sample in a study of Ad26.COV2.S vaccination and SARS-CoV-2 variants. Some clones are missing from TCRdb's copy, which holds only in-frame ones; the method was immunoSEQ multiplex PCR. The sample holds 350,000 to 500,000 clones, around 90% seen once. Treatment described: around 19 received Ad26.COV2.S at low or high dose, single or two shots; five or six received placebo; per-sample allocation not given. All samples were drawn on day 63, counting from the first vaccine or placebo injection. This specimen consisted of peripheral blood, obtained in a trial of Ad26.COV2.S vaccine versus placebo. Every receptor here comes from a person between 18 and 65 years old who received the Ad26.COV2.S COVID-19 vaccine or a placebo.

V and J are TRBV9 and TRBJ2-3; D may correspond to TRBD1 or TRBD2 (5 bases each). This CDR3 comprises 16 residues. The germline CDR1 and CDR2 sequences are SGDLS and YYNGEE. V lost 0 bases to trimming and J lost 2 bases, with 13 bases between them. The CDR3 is CASSVGNGAFTDTQYF. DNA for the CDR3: TGTGCCAGCAGCGTAGGAAACGGGGCCTTCACAGATACGCAGTATTTT.

The CDR3, as DNA: TGTGCCAGCAGTGTTACGGGGGCTCGAGGCTACACCTTC. It yields the protein CASSVTGARGYTF. The genes are TRBV2 and TRBJ1-2; maybe TRBD1 (6 bases). V was cut by 4 bases and J by 8 bases, with 14 bases left in between. The CDR3 covers 13 residues. In germline, CDR1 is SNHLY, CDR2 FYNNEI. The variable domain in full, completed from reference TRBV2 and TRBJ1-2, reads EPEVTQTPSHQVTQMGQEVILRCVPISNHLYFYWYRQILGQKVEFLVSFYNNEISEKSEIFDDQFSVERPDGSNFTLKIRSTKLEDSAMYFCASSVTGARGYTFGSGTRLTVV.

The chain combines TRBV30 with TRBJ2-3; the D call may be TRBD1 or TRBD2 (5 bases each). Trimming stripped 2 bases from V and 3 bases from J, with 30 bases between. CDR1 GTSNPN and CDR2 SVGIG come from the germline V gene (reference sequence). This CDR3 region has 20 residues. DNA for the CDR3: TGTGCCTGGAGTCCATACCGGGACCCCCGGATCTTGTCTAGAACAGATACGCAGTATTTT. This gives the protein CAWSPYRDPRILSRTDTQYF.

Written as DNA, the CDR3 is TGTGCCAGCAGCTTAGTAGGGGGAGGCTACACCTTC. Its translation: CASSLVGGGYTF. J is TRBJ1-2 and V is TRBV7-2; TRBD1 might be the D (6 bases). Germline CDR1 reads SGHTA; CDR2 reads FQGNSA. The CDR3 consists of 12 residues. The germline V and J ends were trimmed by 1 base and 8 bases, with 8 bases remaining between them. Combining the CDR3 with reference TRBV7-2 and TRBJ1-2 gives the whole variable domain GAGVSQSPSNKVTEKGKDVELRCDPISGHTALYWYRQSLGQGLEFLIYFQGNSAPDKSGLPSDRFSAERTGGSVSTLTIQRTQQEDSAVYLCASSLVGGGYTFGSGTRLTVV.

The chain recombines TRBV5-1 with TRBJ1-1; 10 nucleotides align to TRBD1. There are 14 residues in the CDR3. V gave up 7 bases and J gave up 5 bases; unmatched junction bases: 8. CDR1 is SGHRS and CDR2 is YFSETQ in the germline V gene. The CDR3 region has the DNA TGCGCCAGCCGACGGACAGGGGGTTGGACTGAAGCTTTCTTT. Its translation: CASRRTGGWTEAFF.

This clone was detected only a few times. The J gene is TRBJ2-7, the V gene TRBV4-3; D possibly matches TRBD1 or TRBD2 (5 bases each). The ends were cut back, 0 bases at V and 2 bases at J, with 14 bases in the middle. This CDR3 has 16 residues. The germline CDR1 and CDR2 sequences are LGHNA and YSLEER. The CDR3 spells CASSQEGPGTPYEQYF. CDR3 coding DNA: TGCGCCAGCAGCCAAGAGGGTCCAGGGACCCCCTACGAGCAGTACTTC.

The CDR3 nucleotides are TGTGCCAGCAGCTTAGTAGGGGGCCTGAGGGAGCAGTTCTTC. Its protein product is CASSLVGGLREQFF. The rearrangement links TRBV7-2 to TRBJ2-1, with TRBD1 matching over 7 bases. Germline CDR1 SGHTA, CDR2 FQGNSA. After removal of 1 base from V and 10 bases from J, the junction contained 7 bases not matched to a gene. The CDR3 consists of 14 residues.

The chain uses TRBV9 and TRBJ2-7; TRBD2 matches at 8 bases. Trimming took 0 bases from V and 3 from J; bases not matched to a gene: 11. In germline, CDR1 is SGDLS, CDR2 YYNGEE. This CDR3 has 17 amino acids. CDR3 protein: CASSVGGSAGLVYEQYF. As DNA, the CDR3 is TGTGCCAGCAGCGTAGGGGGGTCCGCGGGACTAGTCTACGAGCAGTACTTC.

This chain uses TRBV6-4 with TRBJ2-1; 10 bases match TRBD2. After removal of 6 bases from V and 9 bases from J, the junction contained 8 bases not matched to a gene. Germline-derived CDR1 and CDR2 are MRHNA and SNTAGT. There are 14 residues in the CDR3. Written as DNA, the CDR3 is TGTGCCAGCAGCAGGCTAGCGGGAGCCCTTGAGCAGTTCTTC. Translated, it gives CASSRLAGALEQFF.

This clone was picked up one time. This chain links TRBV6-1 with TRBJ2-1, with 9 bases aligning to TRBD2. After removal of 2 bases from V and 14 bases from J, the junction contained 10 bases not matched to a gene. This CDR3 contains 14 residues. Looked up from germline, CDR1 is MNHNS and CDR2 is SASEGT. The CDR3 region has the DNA TGTGCCAGCAGTGAATTCTGGCGGGAGGGCCGGGAGTTCTTC. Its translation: CASSEFWREGREFF.

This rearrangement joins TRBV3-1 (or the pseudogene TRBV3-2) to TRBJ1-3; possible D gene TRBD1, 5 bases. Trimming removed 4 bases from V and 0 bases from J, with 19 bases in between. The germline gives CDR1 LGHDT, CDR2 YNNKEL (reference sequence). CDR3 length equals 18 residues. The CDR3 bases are TGTGCCAGCAGCCGCACTAACATGGGACTCCTCTCTGGAAACACCATATATTTT. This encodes CASSRTNMGLLSGNTIYF.

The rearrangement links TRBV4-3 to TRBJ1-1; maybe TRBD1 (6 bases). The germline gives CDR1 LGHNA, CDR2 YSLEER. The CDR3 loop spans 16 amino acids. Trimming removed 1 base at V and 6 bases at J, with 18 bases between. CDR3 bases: TGCGCCAGCAGCCAAGCTCGCGTGACAGGTCTCTCTGAAGCTTTCTTT. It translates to CASSQARVTGLSEAFF.

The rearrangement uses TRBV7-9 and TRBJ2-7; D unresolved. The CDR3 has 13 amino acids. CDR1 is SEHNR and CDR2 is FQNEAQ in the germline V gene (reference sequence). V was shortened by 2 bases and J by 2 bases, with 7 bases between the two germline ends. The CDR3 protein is CASSLSEAYEQYF. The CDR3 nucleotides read TGTGCCAGCAGCTTATCCGAGGCCTACGAGCAGTACTTC.